Here is one TCR beta chain with its context. Per the germline V gene, CDR1 is SGHVS and CDR2 is FQNEAQ. The CDR3 contains 18 residues. With V trimmed by 1 base and J by 0 bases, 8 bases remained unmatched. The sample comes from a study of T cell responses to AZD1222 COVID-19 vaccine. Libraries were prepared by immunoSEQ multiplex PCR; TCRdb keeps only in-frame clonotypes and omits some of them. This table holds approximately 140,000 clones, roughly 91% found once. The sample in question was peripheral blood, obtained on day 0 of AZD1222 vaccination. The gene calls are TRBV7-8 and TRBJ1-4; 7 bases are a match to TRBD1. The receptor's source is an adult in good health. The CDR3 nucleotides read TGTGCCAGCAGCTTAGAGGTCAGGGGGTTTTCAACTAATGAAAAACTGTTTTTT. The encoded protein is CASSLEVRGFSTNEKLFF.